Listed here are 32 T cell receptor beta chains from one sample, sequenced in a study of OX40 agonist ivuxolimab in advanced cancers. Clones were sequenced by immunoSEQ multiplex PCR, and TCRdb holds only the in-frame ones, with some missing. Of about 64,000 clones listed, approximately 84% are singletons. The starting material was CD4+ or CD8+ T cells sorted from blood, obtained in a trial of the OX40 agonist ivuxolimab. Source of these receptors: an adult with an advanced solid tumor such as melanoma, head and neck, liver or kidney cancer.

The genes are TRBV27 and TRBJ1-1; D gene ambiguous. The CDR3 has 13 residues. Trimming removed 3 bases at V and 1 base at J, with 6 bases between. Germline-derived CDR1 and CDR2 are MNHEY and SMNVEV (reference sequence). The CDR3 DNA reads TGTGCCAGCAGTTTTTGGCAGAACACTGAAGCTTTCTTT. Protein: CASSFWQNTEAFF.

In this sample, this clone turned up a few times. This sequence joins TRBV5-8 and TRBJ1-1; D not certain. CDR1 and CDR2 from the germline V gene are SGHTS and YDEGEE. V was clipped by 2 bases and J by 0 bases, with 8 bases between them. The CDR3 contains 14 residues. The CDR3 DNA follows: TGTGCCAGCAGCTTCATCGGGGTGAACACTGAAGCTTTCTTT. Encoded protein: CASSFIGVNTEAFF.

The rearrangement joins TRBV14 to TRBJ1-6; D not resolved. Germline lookup yields CDR1 SGHDN and CDR2 FVKESK. V gave up 2 bases and J gave up 9 bases, with 8 bases separating them. The CDR3 extends over 13 amino acids. The CDR3 is CASSQLVGSPLHF. DNA for the CDR3: TGTGCCAGCAGCCAACTCGTGGGTTCACCCCTCCACTTT.

The rearrangement joins TRBV5-1 to TRBJ2-5, with D possibly being TRBD2 (5 bases). V lost 4 bases and J lost 4, with 8 bases in between. This CDR3 contains 12 residues. Per the germline V gene, CDR1 is SGHRS and CDR2 is YFSETQ. CDR3 DNA: TGCGCCAGCAGCAGGAGCGGAGAGACCCAGTACTTC. Residues: CASSRSGETQYF.

The rearrangement uses TRBV11-2 and TRBJ1-4, with D hard to call. The germline V and J ends were trimmed by 5 bases and 1 base, with 11 bases remaining between them. Germline assignment: CDR1 SGHAT and CDR2 FQNNGV. The CDR3 contains 15 residues. CDR3 in amino acids: CASSPRRGTNEKLFF. CDR3 in DNA: TGTGCCAGCAGCCCCAGGCGGGGAACTAATGAAAAACTGTTTTTT.

The rearrangement uses TRBV5-1 and TRBJ1-2, with TRBD1 as a possible D gene (5 bases). The CDR3 spans 14 residues. Trimming cost V 4 bases and J 6 bases, with 16 bases left between them. Germline V CDR1 and CDR2: SGHRS, YFSETQ. The CDR3: CASSPAQQGDGYTF. CDR3 in DNA: TGCGCCAGCAGCCCCGCCCAGCAGGGCGATGGCTACACCTTC.

This sequence joins TRBV7-2 and TRBJ1-1; D not resolved. Per germline, CDR1 SGHTA and CDR2 FQGNSA. This CDR3 spans 13 amino acids. V was cut by 5 bases and J by 3 bases, with 10 bases left in between. The CDR3 region has the DNA TGTGCCAGCAGCCGTAGGGCAGACACTGAAGCTTTCTTT. It specifies CASSRRADTEAFF.

As for this clone: This specimen includes other DNA sequences encoding the same CDR3. The chain carries TRBV1 and TRBJ2-6; the D call in the table, TRBD1, was not verified against the DNA. TRBV1 is designated a pseudogene. The CDR3 sequence is 18 residues long. The CDR3: CTSSQRRDRISGANVLTF. CDR3 coding DNA: TGCACCAGCAGCCAAAGACGGGACAGAATATCTGGGGCCAACGTCCTGACTTTC.

For the CDR3, the DNA is TGCGCCAGCAGCCAACGGTCTAGCGGGGGGTACACAGATACGCAGTATTTT. The encoded protein is CASSQRSSGGYTDTQYF. This chain links TRBV4-3 with TRBJ2-3; TRBD2 matches at 11 bases. Trimming at V came to 2 bases and at J to 2 bases, leaving 6 bases not matched to a gene. CDR1 is LGHNA and CDR2 is YSLEER in the germline V gene. This CDR3 region has 17 residues.

The chain is built from TRBV5-1 and TRBJ2-3; D is unclear. Trimming stripped 2 bases from V and 3 bases from J, with 13 bases between. The germline V gene encodes CDR1 SGHRS and CDR2 YFSETQ. The length of the CDR3 is 15 residues. The CDR3 spells CASSFGPDTTDTQYF. Here the CDR3 DNA reads TGCGCCAGCAGCTTCGGGCCGGATACTACAGATACGCAGTATTTT. Using reference TRBV5-1 and TRBJ2-3 for the parts outside the CDR3, the full variable domain is KAGVTQTPRYLIKTRGQQVTLSCSPISGHRSVSWYQQTPGQGLQFLFEYFSETQRNKGNFPGRFSGRQFSNSRSEMNVSTLELGDSALYLCASSFGPDTTDTQYFGPGTRLTVL.

The chain uses TRBV6-6 and TRBJ1-5; D is undetermined. V shed 6 bases and J shed 0 bases, with 6 bases lying between them. The length of the CDR3 is 13 residues. Germline V lookup: CDR1 MNHNY, CDR2 SVGAGI (reference sequence). The CDR3: CASRLDSNQPQHF. The DNA for the CDR3 is TGTGCCAGCAGGCTCGATAGCAATCAGCCCCAGCATTTT.

The chain couples TRBV7-2 to TRBJ2-7; either TRBD1 or TRBD2 may fit D (5 bases each). Trimming cost V 4 bases and J 0 bases, with 13 bases left between them. From germline, CDR1 is SGHTA and CDR2 FQGNSA. The CDR3 loop spans 15 amino acids. The DNA of the CDR3 is TGTGCCAGCAGCTCTACGTGGGACGGCTCCTACGAGCAGTACTTC. The encoded protein is CASSSTWDGSYEQYF.

The V and J genes are TRBV5-4 and TRBJ2-5; 9 nucleotides match TRBD2. With 0 bases clipped from V and 5 bases from J, the junction kept 11 bases outside the gene matches. The CDR3 is 17 amino acids. Germline V gene sequence: CDR1 SGHNT, CDR2 YYREEE (reference sequence). The CDR3 DNA is TGTGCCAGCAGCTTGGGGCCCCTAGCGGGAATGTCGGAGACCCAGTACTTC. Amino acid sequence: CASSLGPLAGMSETQYF.

This clone was counted between two and nine times. V and J are TRBV19 and TRBJ1-2; the D is unclear. Trimming removed 3 bases from V and 7 bases from J, with 15 bases in between. This CDR3 is 14 amino acids long. Germline values: CDR1 LNHDA, CDR2 SQIVND (reference sequence). CDR3 protein: CASSIRTNFPGYTF. As DNA, the CDR3 is TGTGCCAGTAGTATCCGAACCAATTTCCCTGGCTACACCTTC.

This clone was seen a few times. The chain uses TRBV7-2 and TRBJ1-2; D not certain. Germline V gene data show CDR1 as SGHTA and CDR2 as FQGNSA. The V and J ends lost 3 bases and 0 bases respectively, with 11 bases between them. The CDR3 spans 15 residues. The CDR3 sequence: CASSFWASTNYGYTF. CDR3 in DNA: TGTGCCAGCAGCTTTTGGGCCTCGACTAACTATGGCTACACCTTC.

The table lists this clone with a few counts. The V call is TRBV5-4, the J call TRBJ1-4; D is perhaps TRBD1 (5 bases). CDR3 length: 15 amino acids. V shed 2 bases and J shed 7 bases, with 15 bases lying between them. Germline assignment: CDR1 SGHNT and CDR2 YYREEE (reference sequence). The CDR3 coding sequence is TGTGCCAGCAGCTTTTTCGGGACTGGGGGTGAAAAACTGTTTTTT. Protein product: CASSFFGTGGEKLFF.

This chain joins TRBV6-5 and TRBJ2-1; D gene ambiguous. CDR1 is MNHEY and CDR2 is SVGAGI in the germline V gene. Trimming shortened V by 2 bases and J by 3 bases, and 5 bases separated the two germline ends. The CDR3 consists of 13 residues. CDR3 residues: CASSYGVYNEQFF. In DNA form, the CDR3 reads TGTGCCAGCAGTTACGGGGTCTACAATGAGCAGTTCTTC.

The chain has TRBV11-1 and TRBJ2-3; D unclear. The V end lost 6 bases, the J end lost 4 bases, and 17 bases lay between the germline ends. The CDR3 is 15 residues long. Germline CDR1 reads SGHAT; CDR2 reads FQDESV (reference sequence). The CDR3 DNA follows: TGTGCCAGCAGTCCCAGTCTTCGCGGTGCAGATACGCAGTATTTT. Its protein product is CASSPSLRGADTQYF.

This clone was seen only once. CDR3 nucleotide sequence: TGTGCCAGCAGCCGAGACCTGCTTGATGGCTACACCTTC. Its protein product is CASSRDLLDGYTF. The chain couples TRBV7-8 to TRBJ1-2; no firm D call. This CDR3 comprises 13 residues. V was cut by 5 bases and J by 6 bases, with 13 bases left in between. CDR1 and CDR2 from the germline V gene are SGHVS and FQNEAQ.

This clone was counted a single time. The chain combines TRBV5-4 with TRBJ2-3; 9 nucleotides match TRBD2. The CDR3 contains 15 residues. CDR1 is SGHNT, CDR2 YYREEE, per germline (reference sequence). With 4 bases clipped from V and 6 bases from J, the junction kept 9 bases outside the gene matches. The chain's CDR3 is CASSESGGPRDTQYF. In DNA, the CDR3 is TGTGCCAGCAGCGAGAGCGGGGGGCCACGGGATACGCAGTATTTT.

The CDR3 DNA is TGTGCCAGTAGCCCATCGGGATCCTTCTACGAGCAGTACTTC. This translates into CASSPSGSFYEQYF. The V gene is TRBV19, the J gene TRBJ2-5, with a tentative D call TRBD2 (5 bases). Matching the DNA end better, TRBJ2-7 makes the J call doubtful. This CDR3 region has 14 residues. Germline CDR1 reads LNHDA; CDR2 reads SQIVND (reference sequence).

CDR3 sequence (DNA): TGTGCCAGCAGTTCCCCCGGGAGCGCCGACTATGGCTACACCTTC. It yields the protein CASSSPGSADYGYTF. The chain is built from TRBV27 and TRBJ1-2; D call uncertain. The CDR3 is 15 residues long. Per germline, CDR1 MNHEY and CDR2 SMNVEV (reference sequence). The V end lost 4 bases, the J end lost 3 bases, and 15 bases lay between the germline ends.

This clone has a handful of counts. The chain links TRBV2 to TRBJ2-5, with TRBD1 identical over 10 bases. The DNA end lines up better with TRBJ2-7; the J call may be wrong. From germline, CDR1 is SNHLY and CDR2 FYNNEI. This CDR3 contains 16 residues. Written as DNA, the CDR3 is TGTGCCAGCAGTGAAGAGGGACAGGGGTTTAGGAACGAGCAGTACTTC. It encodes CASSEEGQGFRNEQYF.

V and J are TRBV5-1 and TRBJ2-3, with 7 positions matching TRBD2. Germline values: CDR1 SGHRS, CDR2 YFSETQ. V dropped 0 bases and J dropped 4; count of bases not matched to a gene: 8. This CDR3 is built from 16 residues. The CDR3 DNA reads TGCGCCAGCAGCTTGGCCGGGGAGGGAGCCCCAGATACGCAGTATTTT. It yields the protein CASSLAGEGAPDTQYF.

The genes are TRBV5-1 and TRBJ2-2; either TRBD1 or TRBD2 may fit D (6 bases each). Germline V gene data show CDR1 as SGHRS and CDR2 as YFSETQ. The V end lost 3 bases, the J end lost 1 base, and 10 bases lay between the germline ends. The CDR3 spans 15 residues. CDR3 sequence reads: CASSSAGQNTGELFF. The CDR3 region has the DNA TGCGCCAGCAGCTCCGCGGGACAGAACACCGGGGAGCTGTTTTTT.

The chain joins TRBV9 to TRBJ1-1; no reliable D call. CDR1 SGDLS and CDR2 YYNGEE come from the germline V gene. The CDR3 runs to 14 residues. Between the trimmed V and J ends, which lost 6 bases and 2 bases, there was a span of 14 bases. CDR3 in amino acids: CASTAGIHNTEAFF. CDR3 nucleotide sequence: TGTGCCAGCACCGCGGGGATACATAACACTGAAGCTTTCTTT.

This sequence joins TRBV2 and TRBJ2-1, with TRBD2 matching 12 bases. Germline lookup yields CDR1 SNHLY and CDR2 FYNNEI. V trimming: 5 bases; J trimming: 5 bases; junction bases outside the gene matches: 4. This CDR3 contains 15 residues. The CDR3 sequence is CASSLAGGPNNEQFF. The CDR3, as DNA: TGTGCCAGCAGTCTAGCGGGAGGGCCCAACAATGAGCAGTTCTTC.

The rearrangement joins TRBV7-2 to TRBJ2-7; 8 positions agree with TRBD1. The CDR3 sequence is 15 residues long. Germline V gene lookup returns CDR1 SGHTA and CDR2 FQGNSA. Trimming removed 6 bases from V and 0 bases from J; junction bases left unmatched: 7. The CDR3 region is CASSQTGAVSYEQYF. In DNA form, the CDR3 reads TGTGCCAGCAGTCAGACAGGGGCTGTCTCCTACGAGCAGTACTTC.

The chain combines TRBV18 with TRBJ2-5; tentative D call: TRBD1 (6 bases). The germline CDR1 and CDR2 sequences are KGHSH and LQKENI. V was cut by 5 bases and J by 5 bases, with 15 bases left in between. The CDR3 runs to 14 residues. CDR3 nucleotides: TGTGCCAGCTCATTCTGGGGGCTTGGGGAGACCCAGTACTTC. Translating it yields CASSFWGLGETQYF.

This chain links TRBV4-1 with TRBJ2-1; TRBD2 agrees at 10 bases. This CDR3 has 16 residues. Germline V gene sequence: CDR1 MGHRA, CDR2 YSYEKL. With 3 bases clipped from V and 0 bases from J, the junction kept 2 bases outside the gene matches. The CDR3 spells CASSQGLASSYNEQFF. CDR3 nucleotides: TGCGCCAGCAGCCAGGGACTAGCGAGCTCCTACAATGAGCAGTTCTTC.

This clone was seen ten or more times. This sequence joins TRBV7-2 and TRBJ2-1; no firm D call. The CDR3 spans 15 residues. V dropped 6 bases and J dropped 2 bases, with 14 bases sitting between them. CDR1 is SGHTA and CDR2 is FQGNSA in the germline V gene. The CDR3 sequence: CASSLDPAAYNEQFF. The CDR3 bases are TGTGCCAGCAGTTTGGACCCCGCGGCCTACAATGAGCAGTTCTTC. Complete variable domain (other parts from reference TRBV7-2 and TRBJ2-1): GAGVSQSPSNKVTEKGKDVELRCDPISGHTALYWYRQSLGQGLEFLIYFQGNSAPDKSGLPSDRFSAERTGGSVSTLTIQRTQQEDSAVYLCASSLDPAAYNEQFFGPGTRLTVL.

This chain uses TRBV2 with TRBJ1-4, with D possibly TRBD1 on 6 matching bases. The V end lost 2 bases, the J end lost 5 bases, and 18 bases lay between the germline ends. The CDR3 is 17 amino acids. Germline lookup yields CDR1 SNHLY and CDR2 FYNNEI. CDR3 DNA: TGTGCCAGCAGTGAATCAGGGGTTCGGCCTGGAAATGAAAAACTGTTTTTT. This codes for CASSESGVRPGNEKLFF.